This TCR beta chain originates from a study of T cell responses to AZD1222 COVID-19 vaccine (dated by TCRdb to the early 2020s). For context, the study as a whole: TCR sequencing was performed for more than 230 trial participants, of whom roughly 200 were given two doses of AZD1222 and some 25 were given two doses of MenACWY control vaccine. Trial participants were enrolled by age into 18-55, 56-69 and 70-plus year subgroups, with about 150, 28 and 57 TCR-sequenced participants respectively.

The meaning of the sample's time point label: about 28 days (+/-7) after the second vaccine dose. Because spike-specific TCR depth and breadth did not differ between the two schedules, AZD1222 recipients who got a second dose at roughly 4 weeks were pooled with those who got a second dose at roughly 12 weeks. The vaccinee samples were drawn from two UK trials, COV001 and COV002, one of which was a single-blind randomized controlled phase 2/3 trial testing AZD1222 (ChAdOx1 nCoV-19) in healthy adults. Trial participant PBMC samples were collected at day 0 and day 28 after the second dose for TCRbeta chain sequencing. The full study reports these points: Vaccine-associated CD4 TCRs spanned the whole spike protein, with dominant responses in regions 160-218 and 743-854. Because no day 14 peak-response samples were available, the repertoires could be characterized only after the peak T cell response. Reportedly, almost half of the unique spike-specific TCRs recognized epitopes lying outside the regions that are mutated in the B.1.351 and B.1.1.7 variants. Conclusions about previously exposed vaccinees were limited because only 6 or 7 AZD1222 recipients were SARS-CoV-2 seropositive at baseline. In the small 56-69-year group, the increase in depth fell short of significance, most likely because of low power. Spike-specific TCR breadth and depth rose significantly after two AZD1222 doses compared with day 0 and with MenACWY recipients. Participants were mostly white British and included more females than males, and it was suggested by the authors that clonal diversity may have been underestimated.

For this clone: This clone's antigen is unknown. Base qualities are not at hand, and no much larger clone is one base apart.

Via the germline V gene, CDR1 is MNHEY and CDR2 SVGAGI. Inclusive of the bounding cysteine and phenylalanine, the CDR3 is 14 residues long. Only the CDR3 region is kept as DNA, spanning 42 bases read in frame from base 1. The junction shows trimming of 6 bases on V and 10 bases on J, and the gene matches do not reach 9 bases of it. The CDR3 regions of human TCRbeta chains were analyzed by immunosequencing. The paper's processing steps were these. TCRs in the repertoires were matched against a reference library of SARS-CoV-2-specific TCRs that had been generated with the MIRA antigen-specificity platform. Breadth was defined as the fraction of unique TCRs that were SARS-CoV-2-associated. Depth was defined as the fraction of total T cells that were SARS-CoV-2-associated. Using the MIRA data, each spike-specific TCR was assigned both to the spike region to which the TCR was reactive and to a CD4 or CD8 class. Log10-transformed breadth and depth values were compared by one-way ANOVA with Sidak's multiple comparisons tests. This is the immuneACCESS table as TCRdb keeps it, with only in-frame sequences that have V and J called. A part of the clones is gone; compared with another copy, unresolved V genes explain less than half, and the rest is unexplained. D and trimming come from the DNA, and the V and J calls and clone size come from that table. The table for this sample lists tens of thousands of clones; 85% to 90% of them were counted only once. The ten largest account for roughly 2.7% of the sample.

The rearranged chain carries TRBV6-5 and TRBJ1-6; 7 middle bases align to TRBD1. The TCR originated in an adult who received the AZD1222 COVID-19 vaccine. The sequenced sample was peripheral blood, obtained 28 days after the second AZD1222 dose. CDR3 sequence: CASSIDRDPSPLHF. The DNA sequence is given as TGTGCCAGCAGCATCGACAGGGACCCCTCACCCCTCCACTTT.